A selection of T cell receptor beta chains follows, all from one sample in a study of identifying expanded T cells in peripheral blood. TCRdb's table, derived via immunoSEQ multiplex PCR, lists solely in-frame clones and lacks some. The sample lists about 91,000 clones; about nine tenths were seen once. Specimen: blood. The receptors here all came from a person between 18 and 75 years old in good health. CDR3s leave out the opening cysteine and the closing phenylalanine or tryptophan. D genes are given only for firm matches. Where a row states a size, it is once, few, many or the class of an expanded clone; other rows omit it.

d_call,clone_size,j_call,v_call,cdr3_aa
.,.,TRBJ2-5,TRBV2,ASSERTKETQY
TRBD2,.,TRBJ2-3,TRBV9,ASSVGLGLAGGLSSTDTQY
.,.,TRBJ1-1,TRBV10-3,AISESEGFFTEAF
.,once,TRBJ2-3,TRBV5-1,ASSLDPDTQY
.,.,TRBJ2-7,TRBV28,ASRSQVFSYEQY
TRBD1,.,TRBJ2-7,TRBV6-1,ASKHLGDRSYEQY
.,once,TRBJ2-5,TRBV6-1,ASSESQWQSLYQETQY
.,.,TRBJ2-7,TRBV19,ASSIEWTSPYEQY
TRBD2,.,TRBJ2-1,TRBV6-4,ASSASSGGHNEQF
.,.,TRBJ2-2,TRBV7-3,ASSLSGNTGELF